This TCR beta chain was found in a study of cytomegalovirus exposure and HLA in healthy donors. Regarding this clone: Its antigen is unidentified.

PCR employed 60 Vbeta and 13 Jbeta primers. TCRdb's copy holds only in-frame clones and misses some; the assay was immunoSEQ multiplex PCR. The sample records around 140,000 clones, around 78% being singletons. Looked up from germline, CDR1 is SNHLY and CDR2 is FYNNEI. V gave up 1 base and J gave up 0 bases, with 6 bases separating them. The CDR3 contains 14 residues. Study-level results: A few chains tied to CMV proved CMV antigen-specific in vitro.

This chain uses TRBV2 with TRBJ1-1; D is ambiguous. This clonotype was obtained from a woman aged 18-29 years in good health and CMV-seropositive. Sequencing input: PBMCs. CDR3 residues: CASSEDSVNTEAFF. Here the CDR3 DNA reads TGTGCCAGCAGTGAAGACTCGGTGAACACTGAAGCTTTCTTT. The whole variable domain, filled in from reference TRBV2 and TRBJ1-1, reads EPEVTQTPSHQVTQMGQEVILRCVPISNHLYFYWYRQILGQKVEFLVSFYNNEISEKSEIFDDQFSVERPDGSNFTLKIRSTKLEDSAMYFCASSEDSVNTEAFFGQGTRLTVV.